This T cell receptor (beta chain) was captured by sequencing in a study of shared clonotypes between healthy human individuals (dated by TCRdb to the early 2020s). About the investigation overall: A couple of women and a few men aged 18 to 49 years were included in the cohort. Per donor, three plates each were used for CD4 naive and CD4 memory, two for CD8 naive, and one for CD8 memory. To estimate repertoire size and how much clonotypes are shared between individuals, the study performed deep sequencing of blood TCR repertoires from a few healthy adults. Libraries were prepared and TCR repertoires were sequenced by different laboratories using diverse techniques, in order to increase sequencing depth and limit assay-specific biases. Leukapheresis yielded between about 0.9 and 9.5 billion PBMCs per donor.

TCR CDR3 regions were amplified from genomic DNA by multiplex PCR using the deep immunoSEQ assay. Extracted genomic DNA from each cell subset was distributed evenly across all wells of several immunoSEQ 96-well plates, and each plate was treated as a replicate. For sorted subsets, about 0.2 ug genomic DNA, equal to 25,000 to 35,000 T cell genomes, was loaded into each replicate PCR. The purified libraries were quantified using a Qubit 3.0 fluorometer, sized with a Bioanalyzer 2100, and then quantified again using the KAPA Library Quantification kit. A separate single-read 150-cycle Illumina NextSeq 550 flow cell was used to sequence each immunoSEQ 96-well plate. As for the original processing: Because the immunoSEQ output included only junctional sequences and no quality scores, the filtering could not be the same as the filtering used for full-length reads. To assign V/J genes and CDR3, sequences were annotated using PyIR, a Python wrapper for IgBLAST v1.9, with IMGT germline references. Reads were removed for weak V/J assignments (E-value above 1e-6), missing CDR3, stop codons, out-of-frame junctions, or ambiguous translated residues. V3J clonotypes were defined by identical inferred V gene, J gene, and CDR3 amino acid sequence. The percentage overlap between two repertoires was calculated by dividing the number of shared unique clonotypes by the size of the smaller repertoire. RTK rarefaction, the Chao1 estimator, and Recon v2.1 estimates of unobserved clonotypes were used to assess repertoire richness. Generation probabilities for all TCRbeta clonotypes obtained by the gDNA method from several donors were computed using OLGA. The table was pulled from immuneACCESS by TCRdb, which kept in-frame rearrangements only. Such tables lose some clones; where checked, under half of the loss comes from unresolved V genes, and the rest has no known cause. V and J calls and clone size are given by that table; D and trimming were obtained from the DNA. The sample includes fewer than 850,000 clones, with just over 95% observed a single time. The ten largest clones represent less than 0.3% of the sample.

CD8 naive samples were obtained by positive selection for CCR7 among CD45RO-negative cells, yielding a CD45RA+CCR7+ population from which TemRA cells were excluded. Donors were healthy HIV-negative adults with no recently reported acute infections or vaccinations. Every donor was a Caucasian adult residing in Nashville, Tennessee, USA. Blood was obtained by leukapheresis, after which PBMCs were separated by Ficoll-Histopaque density gradient centrifugation and cryopreserved in liquid nitrogen vapor phase. Analytical flow cytometry was used to check the purity and quantity of every magnetically sorted T cell population. Genomic DNA was isolated from every sorted fraction and measured by UV absorbance on a Nanodrop 2000c. The CDR3 sequence holds 15 residues, the cysteine and phenylalanine included. Solely the CDR3 DNA is kept, with 45 bases framed from the first base. V is cut back by 5 bases and J by 3 bases, with 5 bases in the junction unmatched. CDR1 and CDR2 are read off the germline V gene as SGHAT and FQNNGV.

Results the study describes overall, beyond this receptor: Because the study included a small number of donors, the genetic and exposure-history diversity represented was limited. Pairwise subsampling led to the expectation that sequencing depth would affect the degree of clonotype sharing among donors. Across a handful of donors, approximately 5% of naive CD4, approximately 4% of naive CD8, around 2.5% of memory CD4, and approximately 0.4% of memory CD8 clonotypes were shared. Incomplete sequencing was indicated by rarefaction of sorted-subset datasets, despite the large sequencing depth. Clonotypes shared by all four sorted-subset donors showed higher generation probabilities than non-shared clonotypes. Sampling was restricted to blood, and TCR repertoires in tissues likely differ from the TCR repertoires found in blood. Larger estimated clonotype richness was generally found for naive subsets than for memory subsets.

Remarks on this clone: Its specific antigen is unknown. The input lacks base qualities; no much larger clone sits a single base away.

The sample taken for sequencing was naive CD8+ T cells sorted from blood. Interpreted using the paper, the cell subset or site label stands for: CD45RA+CCR7+. The chain couples TRBV11-2 to TRBJ2-3, with 10 bases in between that match TRBD2. The sequence was collected from a man aged 25-45 years in good health. This receptor has the CDR3 CASSPPGLATDTQYF. The DNA is as follows: TGTGCCAGCAGCCCACCGGGACTAGCGACAGATACGCAGTATTTT.